A single sample is the source of the 30 T cell receptor beta chains below, sequenced in a study of cytotoxic CD8 clonotypes in ibrutinib-treated CLL. Profiling relied on immunoSEQ multiplex PCR, and the TCRdb table lists in-frame clones only, not all of them. Of approximately 92,000 clones in the sample, about 74% are singletons; the top ten hold just under 25%. The starting material was PBMCs, obtained after 24 months of ibrutinib treatment. The receptors here all came from a human donor with chronic lymphocytic leukemia.

The CDR3 coding sequence is TGTGCCAGCAGCCCCTGGGGGGAAATTGAGTACGAGCAGTACTTC. It yields the protein CASSPWGEIEYEQYF. V and J are TRBV21-1 and TRBJ2-7; TRBD2 is the table's D call and was not checked against the DNA. TRBV21-1 is annotated as a pseudogene. The length of the CDR3 is 15 residues.

The chain has TRBV18 and TRBJ1-6; D is unclear. The V gene's germline CDR1 is KGHSH and CDR2 LQKENI. V lost 4 bases to trimming and J lost 9 bases, with 10 bases between them. The CDR3 totals 13 residues. CDR3 loop: CASSQGSSSPLHF. CDR3 DNA sequence: TGTGCCAGCTCACAGGGTTCGAGTTCACCCCTCCACTTT.

The chain carries TRBV2 and TRBJ2-3, with D tentatively TRBD1 or TRBD2 (5 bases each). From germline, CDR1 is SNHLY and CDR2 FYNNEI. V lost 7 bases, J lost 0 bases, and 11 bases lay in between. The CDR3 loop spans 14 amino acids. The CDR3 DNA reads as TGTGCCAGCACCGGGACCCTTAGCACAGATACGCAGTATTTT. Translation gives CASTGTLSTDTQYF.

J is TRBJ2-3 and V is TRBV9; 8 bases map to TRBD2. The CDR3 is made up of 17 amino acids. CDR1 is SGDLS and CDR2 is YYNGEE in the germline V gene. V dropped 4 bases and J dropped 0; count of bases not matched to a gene: 10. This CDR3 reads CASSQGPGLVSTDTQYF. CDR3 coding DNA: TGTGCCAGCAGCCAAGGGCCGGGACTAGTCAGCACAGATACGCAGTATTTT.

The chain joins TRBV19 to TRBJ1-6; 7 bases map to TRBD1. This CDR3 contains 12 residues. The V and J ends lost 4 bases and 14 bases, in that order; junction bases with no gene match: 5. CDR1 is LNHDA, CDR2 SQIVND, per germline (reference sequence). CDR3 sequence reads: CASSTTGEALHF. The CDR3 DNA sequence: TGTGCCAGTAGTACCACAGGGGAAGCCCTCCACTTT.

V gene TRBV7-9 combines with J gene TRBJ1-5, with D possibly TRBD1 on 5 matching bases. Germline-derived CDR1 and CDR2 are SEHNR and FQNEAQ (reference sequence). CDR3 size: 15 residues. V lost 1 base and J lost 9, with 16 bases in between. The CDR3 DNA sequence: TGTGCCAGCAGCTTAGGAGGGGCCGCCATAGGGCCCCAGCATTTT. It translates to CASSLGGAAIGPQHF.

The gene calls are TRBV18 and TRBJ1-1; no clear D. The CDR3 is made up of 12 amino acids. Germline CDR1 and CDR2: KGHSH and LQKENI. V was trimmed by 2 bases and J by 9 bases, leaving 10 bases between them. CDR3 coding DNA: TGTGCCAGCTCACCAAACCCCTCTCAAGCTTTCTTT. It encodes CASSPNPSQAFF.

The chain uses TRBV18 and TRBJ2-7; 7 nucleotides align to TRBD2. V was clipped by 6 bases and J by 2 bases; unmatched bases: 7. In germline, CDR1 is KGHSH, CDR2 LQKENI. This CDR3 contains 14 residues. CDR3 residues: CASSRGAGTYEQYF. The CDR3 DNA reads TGTGCCAGCTCCCGAGGAGCGGGAACCTACGAGCAGTACTTC. Full variable domain (remainder filled in from reference TRBV18 and TRBJ2-7): NAGVMQNPRHLVRRRGQEARLRCSPMKGHSHVYWYRQLPEEGLKFMVYLQKENIIDESGMPKERFSAEFPKEGPSILRIQQVVRGDSAAYFCASSRGAGTYEQYFGPGTRLTVT.

V gene TRBV30 combines with J gene TRBJ2-3; D remains ambiguous. This CDR3 contains 12 residues. V dropped 2 bases and J dropped 6 bases, with 9 bases sitting between them. Germline CDR1 is GTSNPN and CDR2 is SVGIG (reference sequence). In DNA form, the CDR3 reads TGTGCCTGGAGTATACAGTTTGATACGCAGTATTTT. Encoded protein: CAWSIQFDTQYF.

The chain couples TRBV6-1 to TRBJ2-7, with TRBD1 matching 9 bases. Germline CDR1 MNHNS, CDR2 SASEGT. The CDR3 is made up of 15 amino acids. The junction had 7 bases not matched to a gene; V was cut back by 4 bases and J by 3 bases. The DNA of the CDR3 is TGTGCCAGCAGTGCGGGACAGGGCATGAACTACGAGCAGTACTTC. This gives the protein CASSAGQGMNYEQYF.

The sample holds a few counts of this clone. The gene calls are TRBV28 and TRBJ1-2; the D gene is possibly TRBD1 (6 bases). V was clipped by 6 bases and J by 6 bases, with 14 bases between them. The CDR3 runs to 13 residues. Germline CDR1 MDHEN, CDR2 SYDVKM. DNA of the CDR3: TGTGCCAGCAGCTTAGACGCAGGGGATGGCTACACCTTC. Its translation: CASSLDAGDGYTF.

This clone was detected ten times or more. The chain uses TRBV7-2 and TRBJ2-1; no reliable D call. This CDR3 is 14 amino acids long. Germline CDR1 SGHTA, CDR2 FQGNSA. Deletions cut 1 base from V and 2 bases from J, with 6 bases between. The CDR3 protein is CASSLGGTYNEQFF. The CDR3 coding sequence is TGTGCCAGCAGCTTAGGGGGAACCTACAATGAGCAGTTCTTC.

V usage is TRBV19 and J usage is TRBJ2-1; D remains ambiguous. The CDR3 extends over 14 amino acids. The germline V and J ends were trimmed by 5 bases and 4 bases, with 12 bases remaining between them. CDR1 and CDR2 from the germline V gene are LNHDA and SQIVND (reference sequence). CDR3 sequence reads: CASSDQHQYNEQFF. For the CDR3, the DNA is TGTGCCAGTAGTGACCAACACCAATACAATGAGCAGTTCTTC. The full variable domain, completed using reference TRBV19 and TRBJ2-1, is DGGITQSPKYLFRKEGQNVTLSCEQNLNHDAMYWYRQDPGQGLRLIYYSQIVNDFQKGDIAEGYSVSREKKESFPLTVTSAQKNPTAFYLCASSDQHQYNEQFFGPGTRLTVL.

This rearrangement joins TRBV10-2 to TRBJ2-5; 7 bases match TRBD1. J lost 7 bases, V lost 0 bases, and 8 bases had no gene match. Germline V gene sequence: CDR1 WSHSY, CDR2 SAAADI. CDR3 size: 15 residues. The CDR3 DNA is TGCGCCAGCAGTGAGTCGAGTTACCGACAGGGGACCCAGTACTTC. Encoded protein: CASSESSYRQGTQYF.

This chain links TRBV5-1 with TRBJ2-1, with 9 bases matching TRBD1. The CDR3 runs 14 residues. Looked up from germline, CDR1 is SGHRS and CDR2 is YFSETQ. V lost 4 bases, J lost 5 bases, and 4 bases stayed unmatched. CDR3: CASSRGTGNNEQFF. The CDR3 bases are TGCGCCAGCAGCCGAGGGACAGGGAACAATGAGCAGTTCTTC.

J is TRBJ1-4 and V is TRBV7-8; D not resolved. Germline V gives CDR1 SGHVS, CDR2 FQNEAQ. The CDR3 is 15 amino acids. Between the trimmed V and J ends, which lost 1 base and 7 bases, there was a span of 13 bases. DNA of the CDR3: TGTGCCAGCAGCTTAGTTGGAGGCACGAGTGAAAAACTGTTTTTT. Amino acids: CASSLVGGTSEKLFF.

This clone was picked up a small number of times. The chain has TRBV7-3 and TRBJ1-1, with D maybe TRBD1 (5 bases). Germline-derived CDR1 and CDR2 are SGHTA and FQGTGA. The CDR3 covers 12 residues. Trimming pared 1 base from V and 9 bases from J, leaving 9 bases between. This chain's CDR3 is CASSLKAGKAFF. In DNA form, the CDR3 reads TGTGCCAGCAGCTTAAAGGCAGGGAAAGCTTTCTTT.

The chain uses TRBV7-9 and TRBJ1-1; D is uncertain. V lost 3 bases to trimming and J lost 3 bases, with 20 bases between them. Germline V lookup: CDR1 SEHNR, CDR2 FQNEAQ (reference sequence). This CDR3 has 17 amino acids. CDR3 sequence: CASSFDGFGSADTEAFF. The CDR3 nucleotides read TGTGCCAGCAGCTTCGATGGATTTGGCTCCGCTGACACTGAAGCTTTCTTT.

The chain uses TRBV9 and TRBJ2-7; D is possibly TRBD1 (6 bases). The CDR3 runs to 14 residues. Germline V CDR1 and CDR2: SGDLS, YYNGEE. The V and J ends lost 4 bases and 6 bases respectively, with 17 bases between them. The CDR3 sequence: CASSPYTGSSEQYF. CDR3 bases: TGTGCCAGCAGCCCCTATACAGGGAGCTCCGAGCAGTACTTC.

V gene TRBV27 combines with J gene TRBJ1-2; TRBD1 is a possible D gene (6 bases). The germline V gene encodes CDR1 MNHEY and CDR2 SMNVEV (reference sequence). V lost 5 bases, J lost 6 bases, and 28 bases lay in between. The CDR3 runs 18 residues. The CDR3 region has the DNA TGTGCCAGCAGTAGGCTATTCACCGGGACAACCTCGAAGGATGGCTACACCTTC. This codes for CASSRLFTGTTSKDGYTF.

J is TRBJ2-1 and V is TRBV10-2; D call uncertain. The CDR3 contains 16 residues. CDR1 and CDR2 from the germline V gene are WSHSY and SAAADI. The germline V and J ends were trimmed by 5 bases and 0 bases, with 14 bases remaining between them. The CDR3 DNA follows: TGCGCCAGCAGTAACATTGGCGCGAGCTCCTACAATGAGCAGTTCTTC. As protein: CASSNIGASSYNEQFF.

The rearrangement links TRBV9 to TRBJ2-7; D is undetermined. Germline V gives CDR1 SGDLS, CDR2 YYNGEE. The CDR3 is 15 amino acids. V lost 3 bases and J lost 0, with 13 bases in between. The CDR3, as DNA: TGTGCCAGCAGCGCGACATATTCCACCTCCTACGAGCAGTACTTC. Protein: CASSATYSTSYEQYF.

The chain links TRBV6-6 to TRBJ1-2, with 8 bases identical to TRBD1. J lost 6 bases, V lost 0 bases, and 3 bases had no gene match. The CDR3 has 14 residues. CDR1 and CDR2 (germline): MNHNY, SVGAGI (reference sequence). The CDR3 coding sequence is TGTGCCAGCAGTTACTCAGGACAGGGTAATGGCTACACCTTC. This translates into CASSYSGQGNGYTF.

The J gene is TRBJ2-1, the V gene TRBV10-2, with 12 bases matching TRBD2. Germline V gene lookup returns CDR1 WSHSY and CDR2 SAAADI. The CDR3 has 15 residues. V was clipped by 10 bases and J by 7 bases; unmatched bases: 11. DNA for the CDR3: TGCGCCAACGTACTTCTAGCGGGAGGGATGAATGAGCAGTTCTTC. Amino acid sequence: CANVLLAGGMNEQFF.

The chain links TRBV27 to TRBJ1-2; a possible D gene is TRBD1 (6 bases). Trimming took off 2 bases at V and 8 bases at J, with 15 bases between the two ends. The CDR3 has 14 amino acids. CDR1 is MNHEY and CDR2 is SMNVEV in the germline V gene (reference sequence). The CDR3: CASSLSWGAGGYTF. The CDR3 nucleotides read TGTGCCAGCAGTTTAAGTTGGGGGGCGGGGGGCTACACCTTC.

The J gene is TRBJ1-6, the V gene TRBV13; maybe TRBD1 (6 bases). The CDR3 consists of 14 residues. The V and J ends lost 5 bases and 7 bases respectively, with 12 bases between them. Germline values: CDR1 PRHDT, CDR2 FYEKMQ (reference sequence). The CDR3, as DNA: TGTGCCAGCAGCCTCGGGACAACGAATTCACCCCTCCACTTT. It translates to CASSLGTTNSPLHF.

The chain employs TRBV6-6 and TRBJ1-1, with D possibly TRBD1 on 6 matching bases. CDR3 length equals 15 residues. CDR1 MNHNY and CDR2 SVGAGI come from the germline V gene (reference sequence). Trimming shortened V by 7 bases and J by 8 bases, and 23 bases separated the two germline ends. DNA of the CDR3: TGTGCCAGCACCTCTCAAGGGGTGCGGACAGCAGAAGCTTTCTTT. Protein sequence: CASTSQGVRTAEAFF.

This chain links TRBV7-3 with TRBJ2-2; 13 nucleotides match TRBD2. The CDR3 has 17 amino acids. Germline V gives CDR1 SGHTA, CDR2 FQGTGA. V was clipped by 5 bases and J by 3 bases; unmatched bases: 6. For the CDR3, the DNA is TGTGCCAGCAGCCCCGACGGACTAGCGGGGGACACCGGGGAGCTGTTTTTT. It translates to CASSPDGLAGDTGELFF.

This rearrangement joins TRBV7-9 to TRBJ2-3; D remains unclear. Germline CDR1 is SEHNR and CDR2 is FQNEAQ (reference sequence). This CDR3 comprises 11 residues. The V end was cut by 5 bases, the J end by 6 bases, with 6 bases between. As DNA, the CDR3 is TGTGCCAGCAGCGAAAGGGATACGCAGTATTTT. This encodes CASSERDTQYF.

The V call is TRBV5-5, the J call TRBJ2-1; D unresolved. The CDR3 has 12 residues. Germline V lookup: CDR1 SGHKS, CDR2 YYEKEE (reference sequence). The ends were cut back, 6 bases at V and 8 bases at J, with 12 bases in the middle. This CDR3 is CASTLTGDEQFF. In DNA, the CDR3 is TGTGCCAGCACCCTAACCGGTGATGAGCAGTTCTTC.